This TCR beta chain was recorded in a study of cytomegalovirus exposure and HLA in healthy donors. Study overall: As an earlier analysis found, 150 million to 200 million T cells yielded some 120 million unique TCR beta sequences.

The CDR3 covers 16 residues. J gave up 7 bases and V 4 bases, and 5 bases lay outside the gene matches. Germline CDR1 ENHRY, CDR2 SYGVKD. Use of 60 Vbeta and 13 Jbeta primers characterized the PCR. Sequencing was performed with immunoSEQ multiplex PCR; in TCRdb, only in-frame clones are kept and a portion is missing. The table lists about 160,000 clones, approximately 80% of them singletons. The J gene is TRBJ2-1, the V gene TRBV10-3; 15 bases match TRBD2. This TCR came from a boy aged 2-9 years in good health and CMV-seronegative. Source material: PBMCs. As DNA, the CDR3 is TGTGCCATCAGTGGCCGGACTAGCGGGGGGGCGAATGAGCAGTTCTTC. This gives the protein CAISGRTSGGANEQFF.